These 2 T cell receptor beta chains were all obtained from the same sample, sequenced in a study of long-term antiretroviral therapy in people with HIV. Samples were assayed with immunoSEQ v3.0 at survey level. Assay used: immunoSEQ multiplex PCR; TCRdb lists only in-frame clones, some missing. The sample lists more than 15,000 clones, approximately 81% occurring once. This sample comprised unsorted PBMCs, obtained more than 3.1 years after starting antiretroviral therapy. The receptors here all came from a woman aged 35 to 49 with HIV.

The chain employs TRBV5-6 and TRBJ1-2, with 8 bases lining up with TRBD1. After removal of 3 bases from V and 4 bases from J, the junction contained 11 bases not matched to a gene. Germline loops: CDR1 SGHDT, CDR2 YYEEEE. The CDR3 is 16 amino acids. CDR3 DNA: TGTGCCAGCAGCTCACGCCGGACAGGGCAGAGCTATGGCTACACCTTC. This sequence encodes CASSSRRTGQSYGYTF.

The chain combines TRBV4-3 with TRBJ1-5; D might be TRBD1 (5 bases). Germline V lookup: CDR1 LGHNA, CDR2 YSLEER. The CDR3 contains 16 residues. Trimming took 0 bases from V and 2 from J, leaving 11 bases between them. The CDR3 loop reads CASSQESGPGNQPQHF. In DNA, the CDR3 is TGCGCCAGCAGCCAAGAATCAGGGCCCGGCAATCAGCCCCAGCATTTT.